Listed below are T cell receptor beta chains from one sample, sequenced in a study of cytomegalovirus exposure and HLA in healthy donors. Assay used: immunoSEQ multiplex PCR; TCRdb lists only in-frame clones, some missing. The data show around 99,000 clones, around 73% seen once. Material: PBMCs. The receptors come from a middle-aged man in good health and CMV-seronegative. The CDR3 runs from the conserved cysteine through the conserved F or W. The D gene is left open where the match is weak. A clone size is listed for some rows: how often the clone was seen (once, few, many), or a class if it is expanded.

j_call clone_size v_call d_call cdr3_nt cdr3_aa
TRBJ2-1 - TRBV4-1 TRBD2 TGCGCCAGCAGCCAAGGAACAGCGGGGGGATACAATGAGCAGTTCTTC CASSQGTAGGYNEQFF
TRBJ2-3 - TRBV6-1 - TGTGCCAGCAGTGAAATCGGAGGGGCGACAGATACGCAGTATTTT CASSEIGGATDTQYF
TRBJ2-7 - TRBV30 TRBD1 TGTGCCTGGAGCAGGGGACAGAACTACGAGCAGTACTTC CAWSRGQNYEQYF
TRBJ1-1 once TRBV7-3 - TGTGCCAGCAGCCCAACACAGGGTGCGCCTGAAGCTTTCTTT CASSPTQGAPEAFF
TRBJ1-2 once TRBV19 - TGTGCCAGTAGTATAGGGGGACTCCGACCAGGCTACACCTTC CASSIGGLRPGYTF
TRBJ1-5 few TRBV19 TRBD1 TGTGCCAGTAGTATCGACAGGGTGAGGAGCAATCAGCCCCAGCATTTT CASSIDRVRSNQPQHF
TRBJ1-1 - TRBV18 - TGTGCCAGCTCACCTCTATCGCCCACGAGTCAAGTCCTTGAAGCTTTCTTT CASSPLSPTSQVLEAFF
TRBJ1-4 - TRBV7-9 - TGTGCCAGCAGCGCGACCCTGACAAGAGAAAAACTGTTTTTT CASSATLTREKLFF
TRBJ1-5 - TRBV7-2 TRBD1 TGTGCCAGCAGCCCCGACAGGGTTGGGCTTGGGCAGCCCCAGCATTTT CASSPDRVGLGQPQHF
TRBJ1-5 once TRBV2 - TGTGCCAGCACTACGGGGGGTCAGGGTCAGCCCCAGCATTTT CASTTGGQGQPQHF
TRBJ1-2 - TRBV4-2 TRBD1 TGTGCCAGCAGCCAAGATAGGGGGCCGGGGTATGGCTACACCTTC CASSQDRGPGYGYTF
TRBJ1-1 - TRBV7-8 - TGTGCCAGCAGCTCGATTTTGAGGGTAGCTTTCTTT CASSSILRVAFF
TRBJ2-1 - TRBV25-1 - TGTGCCAGCAGTGCCGGACAAGGGATATACAATGAGCAGTTCTTC CASSAGQGIYNEQFF
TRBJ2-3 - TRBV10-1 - TGCGCCAGCAGTGAGTCGAGGGGGGGGAGCACAGATACGCAGTATTTT CASSESRGGSTDTQYF
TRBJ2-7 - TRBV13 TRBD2 TGTGCCAGCAGCTTAGTGGCGGGGGGCGCCTACGAGCAGTACTTC CASSLVAGGAYEQYF
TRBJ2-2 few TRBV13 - TGTGCCAGCAGCGCTCGATGGGAGAGCACCGGGGAGCTGTTTTTT CASSARWESTGELFF
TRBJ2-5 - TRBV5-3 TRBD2 TGTGCCAGAAGCGGGGCGGGGGAAGAGACCCAGTACTTC CARSGAGEETQYF
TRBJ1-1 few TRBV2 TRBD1 TGTGCCAGCGGTAGGGGACAGGGAGCTAACACTGAAGCTTTCTTT CASGRGQGANTEAFF
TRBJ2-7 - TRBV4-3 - TGCGCCAGCAGCCAAGTTTACCGGGGGACGACGTCCTACGAGCAGTACTTC CASSQVYRGTTSYEQYF
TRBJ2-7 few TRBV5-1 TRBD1 TGCGCCAGCAGCATGGACAGGGTCTACGAGCAGTACTTC CASSMDRVYEQYF
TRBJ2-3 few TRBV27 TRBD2 TGTGCCAGCAGTTTGGCGGGGGGCAGCTATACGCAGTATTTT CASSLAGGSYTQYF
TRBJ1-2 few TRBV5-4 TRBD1 TGTGCCAGCAGCATCCGGGACAGGGGGAGCCATACCGGCTACACCTTC CASSIRDRGSHTGYTF
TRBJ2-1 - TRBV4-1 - TGCGCCAGCAGCCAAGATGGGCGGGCGACCTACAATGAGCAGTTCTTC CASSQDGRATYNEQFF
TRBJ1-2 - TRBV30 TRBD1 TGTGCCTCCTACAGGGGCGGTAACTATGGCTACCCCTTC CASYRGGNYGYPF
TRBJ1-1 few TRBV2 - TGTGCCAGCAGACCAGGGGTGCCCACTGAAGCTTTCTTT CASRPGVPTEAFF
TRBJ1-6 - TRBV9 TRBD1 TGTGCCAGCAGCGTAGGAAGGACAGGGGCCTCACCCCTCCACTTT CASSVGRTGASPLHF
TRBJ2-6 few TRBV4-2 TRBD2 TGTGCCAGCAGCCAAGATCTTGTAGCGGGGGACTACTCTGGGGCCAACGTCCTGACTTTC CASSQDLVAGDYSGANVLTF
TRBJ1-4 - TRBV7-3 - TGTGCCAGCAGCTCCACAGGGTCCGGAGATGAAAAACTGTTTTTT CASSSTGSGDEKLFF
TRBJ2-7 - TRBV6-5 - TGTGCCAGCAGTTATAATGGGGCCCGCATGACCTACGAGCAGTACTTC CASSYNGARMTYEQYF
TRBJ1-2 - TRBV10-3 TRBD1 TGTGCCATCAGTGAGTCGGCGGGACAGGGCTATGGCTACACCTTC CAISESAGQGYGYTF
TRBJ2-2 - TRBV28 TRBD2 TGTGCCAGCAGTTTGGCGGGGGGTCGCACCGGGGAGCTGTTTTTT CASSLAGGRTGELFF
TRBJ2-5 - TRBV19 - TGTGCCAGTAGTATAGGAAGGCGGGGGCCCCAACAAGAGACCCAGTACTTC CASSIGRRGPQQETQYF
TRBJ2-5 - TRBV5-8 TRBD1 TGTGCCAGCAGCTTGGGACAGGGAGAGACCCAGTACTTC CASSLGQGETQYF
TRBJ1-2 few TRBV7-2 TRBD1 TGTGCCAGCAGCTTAGCGACAGGGTATGACTATGGCTACACCTTC CASSLATGYDYGYTF
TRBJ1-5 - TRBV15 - TGTGCCACCCAAACAGGGTTCGGGAGCAATCAGCCCCAGCATTTT CATQTGFGSNQPQHF
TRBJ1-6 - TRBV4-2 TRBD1 TGTGCCAGCAGCCAAGTTGATCGATGGACAGGGGGCGGATCACCCCTCCACTTT CASSQVDRWTGGGSPLHF
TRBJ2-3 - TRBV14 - TGTGCCAGCAGCCAAGATCTTGGACACAGCACAGATACGCAGTATTTT CASSQDLGHSTDTQYF
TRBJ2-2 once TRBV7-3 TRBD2 TGTGCCAGCAGCCCACTAGCGTTGGGGAACACCGGGGAGCTGTTTTTT CASSPLALGNTGELFF
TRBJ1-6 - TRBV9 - TGTGCCAGCAGCGCCCGGTCCGGGGGGATTAATTCACCCCTCCACTTT CASSARSGGINSPLHF
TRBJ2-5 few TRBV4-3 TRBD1 TGCGCCAGCAGCCAAGAAAACAGGGGGCAAGAGACCCAGTACTTC CASSQENRGQETQYF
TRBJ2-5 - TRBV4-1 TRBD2 TGCGCCAGCAGCCAAGATCTCTCCGGGGGGGAGACCCAGTACTTC CASSQDLSGGETQYF
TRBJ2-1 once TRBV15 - TGTGCCACCAGCAAGAGCAATGAGCAGTTCTTC CATSKSNEQFF
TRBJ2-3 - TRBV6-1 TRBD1 TGTGCCAGCCAGGGGGCCTTCTCAGATACGCAGTATTTT CASQGAFSDTQYF
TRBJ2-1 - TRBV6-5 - TGTGCCAGCAGCCCCCGGAGAATTTCCTACAATGAGCAGTTCTTC CASSPRRISYNEQFF
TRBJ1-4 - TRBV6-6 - TGTGCCAGCGGTCGGGCCGAGGGATTTGAAAAACTGTTTTTT CASGRAEGFEKLFF